Each of the 10 T cell receptor beta chains below was sequenced from the same sample in a study of cytomegalovirus exposure and HLA in healthy donors. Primers included in the PCR were 60 Vbeta and 13 Jbeta primers. Libraries were prepared by immunoSEQ multiplex PCR; TCRdb keeps only in-frame clonotypes and omits some of them. The sample carries approximately 130,000 clones, over 70% recorded once. The material sequenced was PBMCs. Receptors originate from a woman in her sixties in good health and CMV-seropositive.

The chain carries TRBV27 and TRBJ2-3; TRBD1 matches 8 bases. J was trimmed by 2 bases and V by 3 bases; bases with no gene match: 10. Germline V gene lookup returns CDR1 MNHEY and CDR2 SMNVEV (reference sequence). The length of the CDR3 is 17 residues. CDR3 in DNA: TGTGCCAGCAGTTTTGGTGGACAGGGCGGATTCACAGATACGCAGTATTTT. Amino acids: CASSFGGQGGFTDTQYF.

The chain couples TRBV7-8 to TRBJ1-1; no firm D call. The germline CDR1 and CDR2 sequences are SGHVS and FQNEAQ. V dropped 10 bases and J dropped 5 bases, with 23 bases sitting between them. The CDR3 consists of 15 residues. The CDR3 reads CATEPREDFLTEAFF. Here the CDR3 DNA reads TGTGCCACCGAACCCAGAGAGGACTTCTTAACTGAAGCTTTCTTT.

The rearrangement links TRBV6-5 to TRBJ2-7; 8 bases are shared with TRBD1. The CDR3 loop spans 16 amino acids. With V trimmed by 0 bases and J by 4 bases, 8 bases remained unmatched. CDR1 is MNHEY, CDR2 SVGAGI, per germline. The CDR3 here is CASSYSFGQGFYEQYF. CDR3 nucleotide sequence: TGTGCCAGCAGTTACTCGTTTGGACAGGGTTTTTACGAGCAGTACTTC.

The CDR3 nucleotides read TGTGCCAGCAGCTTAATGGGTCAGGCCAATGAAAAACTGTTTTTT. It specifies CASSLMGQANEKLFF. This sequence joins TRBV7-9 and TRBJ1-4; D gene uncertain. The CDR3 sequence is 15 residues long. V was cut by 2 bases and J by 5 bases, with 12 bases left in between. Germline V lookup: CDR1 SEHNR, CDR2 FQNEAQ (reference sequence).

The chain combines TRBV6-1 with TRBJ1-1; D is unresolved. This CDR3 contains 14 residues. The V gene lost 7 bases and the J gene lost 1 base, with 13 bases spanning the gap. Per the germline V gene, CDR1 is MNHNS and CDR2 is SASEGT. This chain's CDR3 is CASNQPGWNTEAFF. In DNA, the CDR3 is TGTGCCAGCAATCAACCGGGATGGAACACTGAAGCTTTCTTT.

The chain joins TRBV5-1 to TRBJ1-5; perhaps TRBD1 as D (6 bases). Germline V gives CDR1 SGHRS, CDR2 YFSETQ. V gave up 4 bases and J gave up 0 bases, with 11 bases separating them. CDR3 length equals 15 residues. The CDR3 DNA follows: TGCGCCAGCAGCCTGGGGGCAGTTAGCAATCAGCCCCAGCATTTT. It encodes CASSLGAVSNQPQHF.

This chain joins TRBV7-8 and TRBJ2-2, with D possibly TRBD2 on 6 matching bases. The CDR3 is 15 residues long. Germline V gene data show CDR1 as SGHVS and CDR2 as FQNEAQ. Trimming removed 7 bases from V and 5 bases from J, with 17 bases in between. The CDR3 bases are TGTGCCAGCATCTTCGGGAGAGGGGCGACCGGGGAGCTGTTTTTT. It specifies CASIFGRGATGELFF.

The genes are TRBV7-9 and TRBJ1-2; D possibly corresponds to TRBD1 (6 bases). The germline V gene has CDR1 SEHNR and CDR2 FQNEAQ (reference sequence). The V end was cut by 7 bases, the J end by 8 bases, with 14 bases between. This CDR3 contains 12 residues. The CDR3 loop reads CASTERGGGYTF. CDR3 in DNA: TGTGCCAGCACCGAGAGGGGGGGCGGCTACACCTTC. Together with reference TRBV7-9 and TRBJ1-2, the CDR3 gives the full variable domain: DTGVSQNPRHKITKRGQNVTFRCDPISEHNRLYWYRQTLGQGPEFLTYFQNEAQLEKSRLLSDRFSAERPKGSFSTLEIQRTEQGDSAMYLCASTERGGGYTFGSGTRLTVV.

This chain connects TRBV11-3 to TRBJ1-6; tentatively, D is TRBD1 (6 bases). The V and J ends lost 8 bases and 5 bases respectively, with 13 bases between them. Germline CDR1 reads SGHNT; CDR2 reads YENEEA. The CDR3 consists of 14 residues. This CDR3 is CASPQDSNNSPLHF. CDR3 coding DNA: TGTGCCAGCCCCCAGGACAGCAATAATTCACCCCTCCACTTT. The complete variable domain, with remaining parts taken from reference TRBV11-3 and TRBJ1-6, reads EAGVVQSPRYKIIEKKQPVAFWCNPISGHNTLYWYLQNLGQGPELLIRYENEEAVDDSQLPKDRFSAERLKGVDSTLKIQPAELGDSAVYLCASPQDSNNSPLHFGNGTRLTVT.

This chain links TRBV6-1 with TRBJ2-2, with D maybe TRBD1 (5 bases). CDR1 MNHNS and CDR2 SASEGT come from the germline V gene. Trimming removed 6 bases at V and 5 bases at J, with 10 bases between. This CDR3 is built from 13 residues. The CDR3 spells CASRVQVTGELFF. DNA for the CDR3: TGTGCCAGCAGAGTACAGGTTACCGGGGAGCTGTTTTTT.